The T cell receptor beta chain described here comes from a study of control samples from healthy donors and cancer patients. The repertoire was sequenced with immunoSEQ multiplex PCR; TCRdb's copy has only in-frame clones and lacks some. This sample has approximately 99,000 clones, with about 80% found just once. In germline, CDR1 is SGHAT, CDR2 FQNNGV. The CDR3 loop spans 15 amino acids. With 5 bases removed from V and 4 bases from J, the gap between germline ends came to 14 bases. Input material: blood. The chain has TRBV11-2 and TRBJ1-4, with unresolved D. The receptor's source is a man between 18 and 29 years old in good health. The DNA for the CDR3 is TGTGCCAGCAGCCCATACCCAAGTAATAATGAAAAACTGTTTTTT. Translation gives CASSPYPSNNEKLFF. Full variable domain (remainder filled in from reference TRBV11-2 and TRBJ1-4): EAGVAQSPRYKIIEKRQSVAFWCNPISGHATLYWYQQILGQGPKLLIQFQNNGVVDDSQLPKDRFSAERLKGVDSTLKIQPAKLEDSAVYLCASSPYPSNNEKLFFGSGTQLSVL.